The source of this T cell receptor beta chain is a study of blood T cell repertoires in COVID-19. Turning to the study itself: From T cells, B-cell-depleted T cells, or PBMCs came the material, which was cDNA or gDNA.

The repertoire was sequenced with immunoSEQ multiplex PCR; TCRdb's copy has only in-frame clones and lacks some. The sample holds some 300,000 clones, under 90% seen once. V dropped 2 bases and J dropped 6; count of bases not matched to a gene: 4. CDR1 LGHDT and CDR2 YNNKEL come from the germline V gene (reference sequence). The CDR3 spans 14 residues. The clonotype comes from a young woman who had recovered from COVID-19. The sample consisted of PBMCs or T cells enriched from blood (not recorded which). The chain carries TRBV3-1 (or the pseudogene TRBV3-2) and TRBJ1-3; 7 nucleotides line up with TRBD1. Here the CDR3 DNA reads TGTGCCAGCAGCCAAAGAACAGGGGAAAACACCATATATTTT. This codes for CASSQRTGENTIYF.